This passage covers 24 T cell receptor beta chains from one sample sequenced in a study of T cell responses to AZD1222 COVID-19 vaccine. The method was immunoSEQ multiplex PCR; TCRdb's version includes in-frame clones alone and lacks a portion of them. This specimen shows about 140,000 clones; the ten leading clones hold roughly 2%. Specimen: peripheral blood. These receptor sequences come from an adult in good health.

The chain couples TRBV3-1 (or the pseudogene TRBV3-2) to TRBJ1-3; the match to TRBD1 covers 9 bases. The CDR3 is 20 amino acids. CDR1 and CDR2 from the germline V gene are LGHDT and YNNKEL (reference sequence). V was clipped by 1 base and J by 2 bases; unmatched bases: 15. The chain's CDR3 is CASSQGAGTGRFRAGNTIYF. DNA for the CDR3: TGTGCCAGCAGCCAAGGGGCCGGGACAGGGAGGTTCCGGGCTGGAAACACCATATATTTT.

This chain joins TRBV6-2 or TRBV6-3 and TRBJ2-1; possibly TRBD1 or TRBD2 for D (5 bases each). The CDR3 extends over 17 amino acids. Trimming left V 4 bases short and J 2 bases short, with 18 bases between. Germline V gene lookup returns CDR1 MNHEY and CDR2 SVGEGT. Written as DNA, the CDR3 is TGTGCCAGCAGTTCCCCGCTCCGGGGACGTCCCTACAATGAGCAGTTCTTC. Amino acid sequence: CASSSPLRGRPYNEQFF.

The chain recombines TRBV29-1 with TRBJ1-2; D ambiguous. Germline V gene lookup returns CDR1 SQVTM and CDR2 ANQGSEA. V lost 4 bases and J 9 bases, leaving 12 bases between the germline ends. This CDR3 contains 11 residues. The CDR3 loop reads CSVGQDWSYTF. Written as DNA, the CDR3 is TGCAGCGTTGGGCAGGATTGGAGCTACACCTTC.

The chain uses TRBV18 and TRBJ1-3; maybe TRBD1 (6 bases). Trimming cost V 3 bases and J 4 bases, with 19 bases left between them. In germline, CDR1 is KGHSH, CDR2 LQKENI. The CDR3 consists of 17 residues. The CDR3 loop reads CASSPPNFSGTGNTIYF. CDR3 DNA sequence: TGTGCCAGCTCACCGCCGAATTTCTCCGGGACAGGAAACACCATATATTTT. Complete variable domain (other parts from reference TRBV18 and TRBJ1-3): NAGVMQNPRHLVRRRGQEARLRCSPMKGHSHVYWYRQLPEEGLKFMVYLQKENIIDESGMPKERFSAEFPKEGPSILRIQQVVRGDSAAYFCASSPPNFSGTGNTIYFGEGSWLTVV.

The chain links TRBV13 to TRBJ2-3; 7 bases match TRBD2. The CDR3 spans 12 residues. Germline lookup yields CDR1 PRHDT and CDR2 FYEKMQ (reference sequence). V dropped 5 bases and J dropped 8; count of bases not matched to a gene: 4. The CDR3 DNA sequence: TGTGCCAGCAGCCCGAGGGAGGGTACGCAGTATTTT. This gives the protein CASSPREGTQYF.

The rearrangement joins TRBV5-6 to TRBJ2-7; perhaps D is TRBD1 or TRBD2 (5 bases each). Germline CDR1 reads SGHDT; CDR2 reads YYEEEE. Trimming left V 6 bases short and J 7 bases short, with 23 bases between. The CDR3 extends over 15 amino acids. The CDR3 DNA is TGTGCCAGCACCTCCGCTCGGCAGGGAGTATGGGAGCAGTACTTC. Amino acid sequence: CASTSARQGVWEQYF. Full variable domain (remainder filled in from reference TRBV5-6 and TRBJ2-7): DAGVTQSPTHLIKTRGQQVTLRCSPKSGHDTVSWYQQALGQGPQFIFQYYEEEERQRGNFPDRFSGHQFPNYSSELNVNALLLGDSALYLCASTSARQGVWEQYFGPGTRLTVT.

CDR3 sequence reads: CASRLAGGYNEQFF. The CDR3 DNA reads TGTGCCAGCAGACTAGCGGGGGGGTACAATGAGCAGTTCTTC. The genes are TRBV6-5 and TRBJ2-1, with 13 bases lining up with TRBD2. The ends lost 6 bases at V and 4 bases at J; junction bases unmatched: 0. The CDR3 sequence is 14 residues long. Germline V lookup: CDR1 MNHEY, CDR2 SVGAGI.

The DNA for the CDR3 is TGTGCCAGCAGCGTAGGGCACCTCTATGGCTACACCTTC. Its translation: CASSVGHLYGYTF. V gene TRBV9 combines with J gene TRBJ1-2; D gene unclear. The CDR3 has 13 amino acids. The V and J ends lost 0 bases and 4 bases respectively, with 7 bases between them. Germline CDR1 SGDLS, CDR2 YYNGEE.

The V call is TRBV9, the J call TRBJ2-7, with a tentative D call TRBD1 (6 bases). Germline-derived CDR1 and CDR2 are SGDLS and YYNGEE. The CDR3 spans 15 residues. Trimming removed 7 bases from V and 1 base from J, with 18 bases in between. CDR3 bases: TGTGCCAGCGGTCGAGGGCCAGGGGAATCCTACGAGCAGTACTTC. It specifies CASGRGPGESYEQYF.

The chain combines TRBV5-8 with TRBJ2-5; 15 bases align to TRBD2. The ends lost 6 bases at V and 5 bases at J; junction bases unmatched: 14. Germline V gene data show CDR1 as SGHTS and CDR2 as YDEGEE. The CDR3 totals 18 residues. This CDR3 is CASNSWGLAGGQGETQYF. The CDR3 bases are TGTGCCAGCAACTCCTGGGGACTAGCGGGGGGCCAGGGGGAGACCCAGTACTTC. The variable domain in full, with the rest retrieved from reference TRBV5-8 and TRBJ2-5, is EAGVTQSPTHLIKTRGQQATLRCSPISGHTSVYWYQQALGLGLQFLLWYDEGEERNRGNFPPRFSGRQFPNYSSELNVNALELEDSALYLCASNSWGLAGGQGETQYFGPGTRLLVL.

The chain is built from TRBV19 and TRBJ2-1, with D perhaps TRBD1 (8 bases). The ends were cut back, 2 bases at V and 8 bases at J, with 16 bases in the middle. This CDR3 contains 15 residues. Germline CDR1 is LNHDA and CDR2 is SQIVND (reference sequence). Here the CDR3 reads CASSITGGLHDEQFF. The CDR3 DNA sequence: TGTGCCAGTAGTATAACAGGGGGACTACATGATGAGCAGTTCTTC.

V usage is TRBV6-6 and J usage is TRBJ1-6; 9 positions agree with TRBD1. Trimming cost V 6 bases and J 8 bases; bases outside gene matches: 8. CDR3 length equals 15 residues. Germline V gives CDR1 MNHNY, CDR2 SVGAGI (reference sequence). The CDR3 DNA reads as TGTGCCAGCAGGCCTCTTACAGGGGGCGATTCACCCCTCCACTTT. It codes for CASRPLTGGDSPLHF.

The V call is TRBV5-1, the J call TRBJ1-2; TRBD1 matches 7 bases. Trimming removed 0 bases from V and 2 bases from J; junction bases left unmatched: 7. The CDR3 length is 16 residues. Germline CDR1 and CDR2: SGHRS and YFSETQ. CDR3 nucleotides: TGCGCCAGCAGCTTGGGCAACCACAGGGGCAACTATGGCTACACCTTC. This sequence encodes CASSLGNHRGNYGYTF.

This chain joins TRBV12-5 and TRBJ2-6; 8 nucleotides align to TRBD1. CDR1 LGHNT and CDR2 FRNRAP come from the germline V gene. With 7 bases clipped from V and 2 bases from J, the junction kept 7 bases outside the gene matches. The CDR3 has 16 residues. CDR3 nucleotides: TGTGCTAGTGCCCGACAGGGGAGACCTGGGGCCAACGTCCTGACTTTC. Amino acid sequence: CASARQGRPGANVLTF.

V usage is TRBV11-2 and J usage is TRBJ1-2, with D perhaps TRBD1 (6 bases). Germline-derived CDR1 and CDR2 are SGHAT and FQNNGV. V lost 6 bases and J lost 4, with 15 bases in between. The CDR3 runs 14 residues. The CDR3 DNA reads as TGTGCCAGCAGTAAACAACAGGGAGGCTATGGCTACACCTTC. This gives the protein CASSKQQGGYGYTF.

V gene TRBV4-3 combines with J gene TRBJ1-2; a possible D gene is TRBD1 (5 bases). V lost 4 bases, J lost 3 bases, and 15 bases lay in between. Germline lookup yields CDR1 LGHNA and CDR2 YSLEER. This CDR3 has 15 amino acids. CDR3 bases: TGCGCCAGCAGCCCATTACCGACAGCAGACTATGGCTACACCTTC. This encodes CASSPLPTADYGYTF.

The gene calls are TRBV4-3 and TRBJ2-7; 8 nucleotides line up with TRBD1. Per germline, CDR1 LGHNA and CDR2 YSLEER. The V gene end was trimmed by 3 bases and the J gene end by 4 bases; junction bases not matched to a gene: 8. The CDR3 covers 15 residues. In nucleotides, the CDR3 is TGCGCCAGCAGCCAGCAGACAGGGGATCATTACGAGCAGTACTTC. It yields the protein CASSQQTGDHYEQYF.

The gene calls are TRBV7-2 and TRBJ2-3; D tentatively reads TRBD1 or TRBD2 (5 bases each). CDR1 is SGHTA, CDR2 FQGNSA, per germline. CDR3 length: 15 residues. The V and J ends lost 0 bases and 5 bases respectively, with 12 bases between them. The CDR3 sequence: CASSLALGVGDTQYF. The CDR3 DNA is TGTGCCAGCAGCTTAGCGCTGGGGGTGGGAGATACGCAGTATTTT. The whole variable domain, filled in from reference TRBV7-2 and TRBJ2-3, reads GAGVSQSPSNKVTEKGKDVELRCDPISGHTALYWYRQSLGQGLEFLIYFQGNSAPDKSGLPSDRFSAERTGGSVSTLTIQRTQQEDSAVYLCASSLALGVGDTQYFGPGTRLTVL.

CDR3 nucleotide sequence: TGTGCCAGCAGCCCGACGGGACTAGCGGGGTCCCTTCCCACAGATACGCAGTATTTT. It translates to CASSPTGLAGSLPTDTQYF. The chain carries TRBV5-8 and TRBJ2-3, with 13 bases lining up with TRBD2. The CDR3 consists of 19 residues. Germline trimming cut 4 bases from V and 2 bases from J; bases unmatched to any gene: 13. CDR1 SGHTS and CDR2 YDEGEE come from the germline V gene.

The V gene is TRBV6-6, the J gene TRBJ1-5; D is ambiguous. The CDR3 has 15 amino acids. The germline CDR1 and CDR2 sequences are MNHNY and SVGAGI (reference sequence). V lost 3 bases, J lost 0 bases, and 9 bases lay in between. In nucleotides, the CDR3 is TGTGCCAGCAGTTATAGTCCTGTTAGCAATCAGCCCCAGCATTTT. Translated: CASSYSPVSNQPQHF.

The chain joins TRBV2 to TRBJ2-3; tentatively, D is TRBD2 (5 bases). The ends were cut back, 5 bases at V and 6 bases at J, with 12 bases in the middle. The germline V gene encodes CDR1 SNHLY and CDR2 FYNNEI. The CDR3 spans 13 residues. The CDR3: CASSPEPGDTQYF. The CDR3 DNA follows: TGTGCCAGCAGTCCCGAACCGGGGGATACGCAGTATTTT.

CDR3 sequence: CASSLGAQTSLLTSTDTQYF. DNA for the CDR3: TGTGCCAGCAGCTTGGGTGCCCAGACCTCACTTTTGACTAGCACAGATACGCAGTATTTT. V is TRBV5-5 and J is TRBJ2-3, with no clear D. V lost 0 bases, J lost 0 bases, and 23 bases lay in between. The CDR3 sequence is 20 residues long. Germline lookup yields CDR1 SGHKS and CDR2 YYEKEE (reference sequence).

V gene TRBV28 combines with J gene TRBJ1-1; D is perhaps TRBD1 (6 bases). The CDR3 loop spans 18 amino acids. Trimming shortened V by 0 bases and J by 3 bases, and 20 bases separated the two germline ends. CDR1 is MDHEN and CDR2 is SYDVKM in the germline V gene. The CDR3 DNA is TGTGCCAGCAGTTTATGGGGGGGCAGGGGAGGTTGGGACACTGAAGCTTTCTTT. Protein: CASSLWGGRGGWDTEAFF.

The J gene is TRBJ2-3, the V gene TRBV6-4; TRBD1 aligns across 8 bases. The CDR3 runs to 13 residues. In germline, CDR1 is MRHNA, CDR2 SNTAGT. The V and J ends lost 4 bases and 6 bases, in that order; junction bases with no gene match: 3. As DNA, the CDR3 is TGTGCCAGCAGTGTGGACAGGGAGGATACGCAGTATTTT. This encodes CASSVDREDTQYF.